The clone carrying this TCR beta chain has a handful of counts. Its matching antigen is unknown. This specimen belongs to a study of cytomegalovirus exposure and HLA in healthy donors. Study conclusions and caveats: A later analysis appeared to link common viral pathogens to several of the most significant clusters. A link between a missense DCLRE1C variant and TCR beta V- and J-gene trimming emerged from a later analysis.

PCR employed 60 Vbeta and 13 Jbeta primers. Clones were sequenced by immunoSEQ multiplex PCR, and TCRdb holds only the in-frame ones, with some missing. The top ten hold roughly 1.2% of the sample, which has some 140,000 clones, about 80% seen once. V dropped 5 bases and J dropped 7; count of bases not matched to a gene: 6. Germline CDR1 SGHNT, CDR2 YENEEA. The CDR3 runs to 14 residues. This chain connects TRBV11-3 to TRBJ2-1; TRBD1 matches 9 bases. Sequences were obtained from PBMCs. The TCR originated in a male donor in good health and CMV-seropositive. The CDR3 sequence is CASSPGTGRNEQFF. The DNA of the CDR3 is TGTGCCAGCAGCCCCGGGACAGGGAGGAATGAGCAGTTCTTC.